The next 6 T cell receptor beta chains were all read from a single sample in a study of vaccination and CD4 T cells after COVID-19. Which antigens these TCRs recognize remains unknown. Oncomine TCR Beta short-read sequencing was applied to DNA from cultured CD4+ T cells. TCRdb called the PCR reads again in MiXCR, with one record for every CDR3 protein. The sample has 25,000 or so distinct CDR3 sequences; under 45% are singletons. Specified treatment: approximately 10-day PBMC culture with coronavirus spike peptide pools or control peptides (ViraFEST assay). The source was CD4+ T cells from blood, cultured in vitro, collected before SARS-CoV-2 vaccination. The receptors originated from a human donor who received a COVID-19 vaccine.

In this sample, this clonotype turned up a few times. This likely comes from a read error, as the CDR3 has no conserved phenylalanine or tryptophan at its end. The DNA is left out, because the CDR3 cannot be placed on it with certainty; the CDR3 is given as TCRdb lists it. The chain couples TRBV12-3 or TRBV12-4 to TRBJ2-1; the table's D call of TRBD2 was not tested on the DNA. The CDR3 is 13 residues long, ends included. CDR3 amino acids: CASSPGLAGGPIY.

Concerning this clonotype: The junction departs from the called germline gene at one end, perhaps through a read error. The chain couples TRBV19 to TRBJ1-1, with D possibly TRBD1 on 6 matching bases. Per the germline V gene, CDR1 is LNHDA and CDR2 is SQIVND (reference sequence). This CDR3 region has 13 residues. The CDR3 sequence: CASSVDRRTEAFF. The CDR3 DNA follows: TGTGCCAGTAGTGTAGACAGGAGGACTGAAGCTTTCTTT.

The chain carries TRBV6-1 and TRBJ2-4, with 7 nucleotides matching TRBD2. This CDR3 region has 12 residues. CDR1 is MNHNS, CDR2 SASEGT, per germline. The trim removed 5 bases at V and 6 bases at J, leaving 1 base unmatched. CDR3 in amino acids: CASSPGGNIQYF. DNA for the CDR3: TGTGCCAGCAGTCCGGGGGGAAACATTCAGTACTTC.

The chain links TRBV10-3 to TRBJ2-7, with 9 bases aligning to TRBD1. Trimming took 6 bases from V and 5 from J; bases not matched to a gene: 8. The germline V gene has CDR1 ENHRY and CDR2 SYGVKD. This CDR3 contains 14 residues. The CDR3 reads CAIRGQGRFHEQYF. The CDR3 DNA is TGTGCCATCAGAGGACAGGGGAGGTTCCACGAGCAGTACTTC.

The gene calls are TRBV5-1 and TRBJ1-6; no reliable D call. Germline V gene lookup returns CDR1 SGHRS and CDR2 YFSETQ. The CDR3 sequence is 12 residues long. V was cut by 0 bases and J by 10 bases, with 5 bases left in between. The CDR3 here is CASSLAESPLHF. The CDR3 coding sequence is TGCGCCAGCAGCTTGGCCGAGTCACCCCTCCACTTT.

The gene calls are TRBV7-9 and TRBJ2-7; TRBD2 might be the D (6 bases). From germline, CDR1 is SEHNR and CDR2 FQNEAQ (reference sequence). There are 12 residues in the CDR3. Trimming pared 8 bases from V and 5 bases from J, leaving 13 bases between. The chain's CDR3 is CASAAGLNEQYF. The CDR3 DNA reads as TGTGCCAGCGCCGCGGGGCTCAACGAGCAGTACTTC.